A selection of T cell receptor beta chains follows, all from one sample in a study of blood T cell repertoires in COVID-19. Repertoires were generated with immunoSEQ multiplex PCR, while TCRdb's copy carries only in-frame clones and drops some. There are about 95,000 clones in the sample; around 87% occur only once, and about a sixth lies in the top ten. Material: peripheral blood. The receptor source for this set is a human donor in a cohort sampled during active COVID-19. The CDR3 runs from the conserved cysteine through the conserved F or W. D genes are given only for firm matches. Some rows have no size entry. The others give once, few or many, or a class for an expanded clone.

>TRBV12-3/TRBV12-4|TRBJ1-2|.|.
CASSSDRTYGYTF
TGTGCCAGCAGCTCCGACAGGACCTATGGCTACACCTTC
>TRBV7-3|TRBJ2-1|.|.
CASSLGVGYNEQFF
TGTGCCAGCAGCCTAGGGGTCGGCTACAATGAGCAGTTCTTC
>TRBV30|TRBJ1-5|.|.
CAWSVSLRQPQHF
TGTGCCTGGAGTGTAAGTTTGCGGCAGCCCCAGCATTTT
>TRBV3-1/TRBV3-2|TRBJ1-3|.|.
CASSQTASRGNTIYF
TGTGCCAGCAGCCAAACCGCATCGAGGGGAAACACCATATATTTT
>TRBV10-2|TRBJ1-6|.|.
CASSEVRYNSPLHF
TGCGCCAGCAGTGAGGTCCGCTATAATTCACCCCTCCACTTT
>TRBV12-3/TRBV12-4|TRBJ2-7|.|.
CASSLGPNYEQYF
TGTGCCAGCAGTTTGGGGCCGAACTACGAGCAGTACTTC
>TRBV7-6|TRBJ2-1|.|TRBD2
CASSHNSGGASNEQFF
TGTGCCAGCAGCCACAACAGCGGGGGGGCCTCCAATGAGCAGTTCTTC
>TRBV28|TRBJ2-1|.|TRBD2
CASSLAGGVNEQFF
TGTGCCAGCAGTTTAGCGGGGGGCGTTAATGAGCAGTTCTTC
>TRBV27|TRBJ2-2|.|.
CASSLYESSNTGELFF
TGTGCCAGCAGTTTATATGAGTCTTCGAACACCGGGGAGCTGTTTTTT
>TRBV19|TRBJ1-2|few|.
CASSIEGRSYGYTF
TGTGCCAGTAGTATAGAGGGCAGAAGCTATGGCTACACCTTC
>TRBV5-1|TRBJ2-3|once|TRBD2
CASSLGTRPTDTQYF
TGCGCCAGCAGCTTGGGGACTAGACCCACAGATACGCAGTATTTT
>TRBV28|TRBJ2-2|.|TRBD2
CASSLRWTRSRKDGLFF
TGTGCCAGCAGTCTCCGTTGGACTAGGAGTCGAAAGGATGGTCTGTTTTTT
>TRBV2|TRBJ1-2|.|TRBD1
CASSRQGYYGYTF
TGTGCCAGCAGTAGACAGGGTTACTATGGCTACACCTTC
>TRBV5-5|TRBJ1-4|.|.
CASSPQGGSEKLFF
TGTGCCAGCAGCCCACAGGGTGGAAGTGAAAAACTGTTTTTT
>TRBV9|TRBJ1-3|many|.
CASSPPSRGNTIYF
TGTGCCAGCAGCCCTCCTTCGCGTGGAAACACCATATATTTT
>TRBV7-9|TRBJ2-1|once|TRBD2
CASRPTSGGAIFNEQFF
TGTGCCAGCAGACCCACTAGCGGGGGGGCCATTTTCAATGAGCAGTTCTTC
>TRBV4-2|TRBJ1-6|.|TRBD1
CASSQDFVRGSSYNSPLHF
TGTGCCAGCAGCCAAGATTTTGTCAGGGGGAGCTCCTATAATTCACCCCTCCACTTT
>TRBV11-2|TRBJ1-1|.|.
CASSLATGMNTEAFF
TGTGCCAGCAGCTTAGCTACAGGGATGAACACTGAAGCTTTCTTT
>TRBV5-1|TRBJ1-1|.|TRBD1
CASGTGQGKGTEAFF
TGCGCCAGCGGGACTGGACAGGGTAAAGGCACTGAAGCTTTCTTT
>TRBV28|TRBJ2-2|.|TRBD1
CASSFRQGSPGELFF
TGTGCCAGCAGTTTCAGACAGGGGAGTCCCGGGGAGCTGTTTTTT
>TRBV19|TRBJ2-1|.|TRBD2
CASNRGGANEQFF
TGTGCCAGTAATCGCGGGGGGGCCAATGAGCAGTTCTTC
>TRBV5-1|TRBJ2-7|.|.
CASSVGATYEQYF
TGCGCCAGCAGCGTGGGGGCCACCTACGAGCAGTACTTC
>TRBV29-1|TRBJ2-3|once|.
CSVDRHSTDTQYF
TGCAGCGTTGATCGTCACTCCACAGATACGCAGTATTTT
>TRBV10-2|TRBJ1-3|.|.
CASRDSTGNTIYF
TGCGCCAGCAGGGACAGTACCGGAAACACCATATATTTT
>TRBV11-2|TRBJ1-3|.|.
CASSTGQPGNTIYF
TGTGCCAGCAGCACGGGACAACCTGGAAACACCATATATTTT
>TRBV3-1/TRBV3-2|TRBJ1-3|once|.
CASSQGAEWATGNTIYF
TGTGCCAGCAGCCAAGGGGCCGAGTGGGCGACTGGAAACACCATATATTTT
>TRBV10-3|TRBJ1-4|.|TRBD1
CAISEGQGVEKLFF
TGTGCCATCAGTGAAGGACAGGGGGTGGAAAAACTGTTTTTT
>TRBV6-5|TRBJ1-2|.|.
CASEGGLYGYTF
TGTGCCAGCGAGGGGGGGTTATATGGCTACACCTTC
>TRBV13|TRBJ1-3|.|.
CASTRKGSRGTGNTIYF
TGTGCCAGCACCCGAAAAGGGTCCAGGGGCACTGGAAACACCATATATTTT
>TRBV13|TRBJ2-2|few|.
CASRWSGTPNTGELFF
TGTGCCAGCAGGTGGTCCGGGACACCAAACACCGGGGAGCTGTTTTTT
>TRBV6-6|TRBJ2-1|.|TRBD2
CASRGGGALDEQFF
TGTGCCAGCAGAGGCGGGGGGGCCCTGGACGAGCAGTTCTTC
>TRBV18|TRBJ1-2|.|TRBD1
CASSLTGTDYGYTF
TGTGCCAGCTCACTCACCGGGACAGACTATGGCTACACCTTC
>TRBV7-2|TRBJ1-2|.|.
CASSHFGQNYGYTF
TGTGCCAGCAGCCATTTTGGACAGAACTATGGCTACACCTTC
>TRBV7-9|TRBJ2-6|.|TRBD1
CASSDRAGANVLTF
TGTGCCAGCAGCGACAGGGCCGGGGCCAACGTCCTGACTTTC
>TRBV12-3/TRBV12-4|TRBJ2-5|.|.
CASTSGGRGTQYF
TGTGCCAGCACCTCCGGGGGTCGAGGGACCCAGTACTTC
>TRBV2|TRBJ1-5|.|.
CASSSRPNQPQHF
TGTGCCAGCTCGAGCAGGCCCAATCAGCCCCAGCATTTT
>TRBV6-1|TRBJ1-1|once|TRBD1
CASSERTGMNTEAFF
TGTGCCAGCAGTGAAAGGACAGGGATGAACACTGAAGCTTTCTTT
>TRBV2|TRBJ2-2|.|TRBD2
CAKSFSPLQRGGDRTGELFF
TGTGCCAAAAGCTTCTCCCCCCTTCAGCGGGGGGGCGATCGCACCGGGGAGCTGTTTTTT
>TRBV21-1|TRBJ2-2|.|.
CASPQGGREGSNTGELFF
TGTGCCAGCCCCCAAGGTGGTAGGGAGGGGTCGAACACCGGGGAGCTGTTTTTT
>TRBV19|TRBJ2-3|.|TRBD2
CASTWFSGGTDTQYF
TGTGCCAGTACCTGGTTTAGCGGGGGCACAGATACGCAGTATTTT
>TRBV4-1|TRBJ2-2|once|TRBD2
CASSRSGTTAGELFF
TGCGCCAGCAGCCGCTCCGGGACTACCGCCGGGGAGCTGTTTTTT
>TRBV7-2|TRBJ2-1|.|.
CASSLGRVYNEQFF
TGTGCCAGCAGCTTAGGTCGGGTATACAATGAGCAGTTCTTC
>TRBV5-1|TRBJ2-3|.|.
CASSLGSNRDTQYF
TGCGCCAGCAGCTTGGGGTCAAACAGGGATACGCAGTATTTT
>TRBV5-4|TRBJ1-6|few|TRBD1
CASSLGGQYNSPLHF
TGTGCCAGCAGCTTAGGGGGACAGTATAATTCACCCCTCCACTTT
>TRBV15|TRBJ2-1|.|TRBD2
CATSRGLAGGIAEQFF
TGTGCCACCAGCAGAGGCTTAGCGGGGGGTATCGCTGAGCAGTTCTTC
>TRBV6-6|TRBJ2-7|.|.
CASRRGTDEQYF
TGTGCCAGCAGGAGGGGGACGGACGAGCAGTACTTC
>TRBV7-2|TRBJ1-1|.|TRBD1
CASSLAQGAFTEAFF
TGTGCCAGCAGCTTAGCACAGGGGGCATTTACTGAAGCTTTCTTT
>TRBV13|TRBJ2-5|.|TRBD1
CASSTYRTGSQETQYF
TGTGCCAGCAGCACCTACCGGACAGGGAGCCAAGAGACCCAGTACTTC
>TRBV5-1|TRBJ2-7|.|.
CASSLVVGSSYEQYF
TGCGCCAGCAGCTTGGTGGTGGGGAGCTCCTACGAGCAGTACTTC
>TRBV30|TRBJ2-5|few|.
CAWSVGASKTQYF
TGTGCCTGGAGTGTAGGGGCCAGTAAGACCCAGTACTTC
>TRBV4-2|TRBJ1-2|.|.
CASSQDQAGGYTF
TGTGCCAGCAGCCAAGATCAAGCAGGTGGCTACACCTTC
>TRBV29-1|TRBJ1-2|.|.
CSTSGGSENYGYTF
TGCAGCACCTCCGGAGGGTCGGAAAACTATGGCTACACCTTC
>TRBV25-1|TRBJ2-3|.|TRBD2
CASSERGRAGGTDTQYF
TGTGCCAGCAGTGAACGGGGACGAGCGGGGGGAACAGATACGCAGTATTTT
>TRBV30|TRBJ1-3|.|TRBD1
CAWSKKQGAGNTIYF
TGTGCCTGGAGTAAAAAACAGGGGGCTGGAAACACCATATATTTT
>TRBV6-6|TRBJ1-6|.|.
CASSPTANSPLHF
TGTGCCAGCAGTCCTACAGCTAATTCACCCCTCCACTTT
>TRBV28|TRBJ1-2|.|.
CASSSSLGGGHYGYTF
TGTGCCAGCAGCTCCTCCCTGGGGGGAGGACACTATGGCTACACCTTC
>TRBV7-6|TRBJ2-1|.|TRBD1
CASSKDRKDNEQFF
TGTGCCAGCAGCAAGGACAGGAAGGACAATGAGCAGTTCTTC
>TRBV4-1|TRBJ1-1|once|TRBD1
CASTTGGTEAFF
TGCGCCAGCACCACAGGGGGCACTGAAGCTTTCTTT
>TRBV6-1|TRBJ2-3|.|.
CASSEALGNRGLTDTQYF
TGTGCCAGCAGTGAAGCGTTAGGGAACAGGGGACTCACAGATACGCAGTATTTT